One and the same sample provided the 21 T cell receptor beta chains below, sequenced in a study of chemoradiotherapy in HPV16-positive cancers. Sequencing used immunoSEQ multiplex PCR; TCRdb keeps in-frame clones, though not all of them. The table includes about 24,000 clones, roughly 87% detected once. The specimen was blood, collected from a patient who underwent chemoradiotherapy. The origin of the receptors is a human donor with HPV-associated anogenital cancer.

The J gene is TRBJ2-5, the V gene TRBV7-2, with 10 bases fitting TRBD2. V lost 1 base to trimming and J lost 5 bases; unmatched junction nucleotides: 7. The CDR3 extends over 16 amino acids. CDR1 is SGHTA, CDR2 FQGNSA, per germline. The CDR3 nucleotides are TGTGCCAGCAGCTTAGGCCCTAGCGGGGGAACGGAGACCCAGTACTTC. Translating it yields CASSLGPSGGTETQYF. The whole variable domain, filled in from reference TRBV7-2 and TRBJ2-5, reads GAGVSQSPSNKVTEKGKDVELRCDPISGHTALYWYRQSLGQGLEFLIYFQGNSAPDKSGLPSDRFSAERTGGSVSTLTIQRTQQEDSAVYLCASSLGPSGGTETQYFGPGTRLLVL.

This chain joins TRBV9 and TRBJ1-2; D unresolved. V was trimmed by 0 bases and J by 6 bases, leaving 18 bases between them. Germline V gene lookup returns CDR1 SGDLS and CDR2 YYNGEE. The CDR3 runs 16 residues. The CDR3 DNA follows: TGTGCCAGCAGCGTAGCTTCCTCGGGCGGTGGAGATGGCTACACCTTC. Its protein product is CASSVASSGGGDGYTF.

The rearrangement joins TRBV6-5 to TRBJ2-7; D gene unclear. Trimming removed 0 bases at V and 4 bases at J, with 7 bases between. Germline CDR1 reads MNHEY; CDR2 reads SVGAGI. The CDR3 has 13 residues. CDR3 coding DNA: TGTGCCAGCAGTTACTCACCCAAATACGAGCAGTACTTC. It specifies CASSYSPKYEQYF.

The chain employs TRBV19 and TRBJ2-3; 14 bases map to TRBD2. In germline, CDR1 is LNHDA, CDR2 SQIVND (reference sequence). V lost 11 bases to trimming and J lost 7 bases; unmatched junction nucleotides: 8. The CDR3 consists of 14 residues. This chain's CDR3 is CAGGLAGEENTQYF. CDR3 nucleotides: TGTGCCGGGGGACTAGCGGGAGAGGAGAATACGCAGTATTTT.

The rearrangement uses TRBV30 and TRBJ1-2; D is undetermined. CDR3 length: 17 amino acids. CDR1 is GTSNPN and CDR2 is SVGIG in the germline V gene (reference sequence). Trimming took 6 bases from V and 1 from J, leaving 24 bases between them. For the CDR3, the DNA is TGTGCCTGCACGCGAGACGGACTATGGACCTATAACTATGGCTACACCTTC. Its protein is CACTRDGLWTYNYGYTF.

V is TRBV11-2 and J is TRBJ2-5; no definite D call. The CDR3 has 11 amino acids. Trimming took 6 bases from V and 5 from J, leaving 7 bases between them. CDR1 and CDR2 (germline): SGHAT, FQNNGV. As DNA, the CDR3 is TGTGCCAGCAGAACGAAGGAGACCCAGTACTTC. Its translation is CASRTKETQYF.

This sequence joins TRBV12-5 and TRBJ1-3; a possible D gene is TRBD1 (6 bases). This CDR3 has 15 residues. V was pared by 5 bases and J by 4 bases, with 15 bases between. Per germline, CDR1 LGHNT and CDR2 FRNRAP. The chain's CDR3 is CASGPPGAGGNTIYF. The CDR3 DNA is TGTGCTAGTGGTCCGCCAGGGGCGGGGGGAAACACCATATATTTT.

This chain links TRBV19 with TRBJ1-3; 8 bases agree with TRBD1. The CDR3 covers 17 residues. With V trimmed by 3 bases and J by 0 bases, 7 bases remained unmatched. The germline gives CDR1 LNHDA, CDR2 SQIVND (reference sequence). The CDR3 sequence: CASSIGNRGFSGNTIYF. CDR3 coding DNA: TGTGCCAGTAGTATCGGGAACAGGGGGTTCTCTGGAAACACCATATATTTT.

The gene calls are TRBV9 and TRBJ2-2; TRBD1 is a possible D gene (6 bases). Germline V lookup: CDR1 SGDLS, CDR2 YYNGEE. With 0 bases removed from V and 3 bases from J, the gap between germline ends came to 15 bases. The CDR3 sequence is 17 residues long. The CDR3 loop reads CASSVVGRGTDTGELFF. DNA of the CDR3: TGTGCCAGCAGCGTAGTGGGCAGGGGAACGGACACCGGGGAGCTGTTTTTT.

The rearrangement uses TRBV5-3 and TRBJ2-3; a possible D gene is TRBD1 (6 bases). TRBV5-3 is treated as an ORF (open reading frame) with a function not yet certain. The V gene lost 3 bases and the J gene lost 0 bases, with 11 bases spanning the gap. The CDR3 sequence is 15 residues long. The CDR3 region has the DNA TGTGCCAGAAGCTCGACAGGACCAAGCACAGATACGCAGTATTTT. Translated, it gives CARSSTGPSTDTQYF.

The chain joins TRBV23-1 to TRBJ2-2; D might be TRBD1 (6 bases). TRBV23-1 is an open reading frame whose function is uncertain. V lost 6 bases, J lost 2 bases, and 28 bases lay in between. The CDR3 loop spans 20 amino acids. The CDR3 region has the DNA TGCGCCAGCAGACGCGCAGGTCGTCGGACAGTAGTACCAAACACCGGGGAGCTGTTTTTT. It is translated as CASRRAGRRTVVPNTGELFF.

V gene TRBV4-1 combines with J gene TRBJ2-6, with D unclear. The length of the CDR3 is 15 residues. CDR1 is MGHRA, CDR2 YSYEKL, per germline. V lost 0 bases, J lost 0 bases, and 3 bases lay in between. Here the CDR3 reads CASSQDNSGANVLTF. Written as DNA, the CDR3 is TGCGCCAGCAGCCAAGACAACTCTGGGGCCAACGTCCTGACTTTC.

This clone is labeled as medium-sized. This chain links TRBV5-1 with TRBJ1-2; a possible D gene is TRBD1 (6 bases). Germline V CDR1 and CDR2: SGHRS, YFSETQ. This CDR3 contains 16 residues. Deletions cut 4 bases from V and 3 bases from J, with 19 bases between. The CDR3 is CASSREGQGRDYGYTF. The DNA of the CDR3 is TGCGCCAGCAGCCGCGAAGGGCAGGGGAGGGACTATGGCTACACCTTC.

The chain couples TRBV11-2 to TRBJ1-4, with D unclear. V lost 1 base and J lost 0, with 6 bases in between. This CDR3 comprises 15 residues. Germline loops: CDR1 SGHAT, CDR2 FQNNGV. The chain's CDR3 is CASSLGGTTNEKLFF. The CDR3 DNA is TGTGCCAGCAGCTTAGGGGGAACAACTAATGAAAAACTGTTTTTT.

The V and J genes are TRBV6-5 and TRBJ1-2, with 10 bases that match TRBD1. The length of the CDR3 is 15 residues. J was trimmed by 6 bases and V by 6 bases; bases with no gene match: 10. CDR1 is MNHEY, CDR2 SVGAGI, per germline. The CDR3 DNA follows: TGTGCCAGCAGGCCCCGACAGGGGGCGTGGGATGGCTACACCTTC. Translation: CASRPRQGAWDGYTF.

The chain uses TRBV6-6 and TRBJ1-2; D unresolved. Germline lookup yields CDR1 MNHNY and CDR2 SVGAGI (reference sequence). The CDR3 has 13 amino acids. Trimming removed 6 bases from V and 4 bases from J, with 12 bases in between. CDR3 amino acids: CASSPVAGYGYTF. DNA of the CDR3: TGTGCCAGCAGCCCCGTGGCAGGCTATGGCTACACCTTC.

The chain employs TRBV4-2 and TRBJ2-7, with TRBD2 identical over 9 bases. Germline values: CDR1 LGHNA, CDR2 YNFKEQ. The V and J ends lost 0 bases and 0 bases, in that order; junction bases with no gene match: 6. CDR3 length: 17 amino acids. CDR3 sequence reads: CASSQDLASGASYEQYF. DNA of the CDR3: TGTGCCAGCAGCCAAGATCTGGCTAGCGGGGCCTCCTACGAGCAGTACTTC.

This clone was detected once. The genes are TRBV9 and TRBJ2-7, with 9 nucleotides matching TRBD1. The trim removed 0 bases at V and 4 bases at J, leaving 8 bases unmatched. Looked up from germline, CDR1 is SGDLS and CDR2 is YYNGEE. This CDR3 is 16 amino acids long. The CDR3 loop reads CASSVEEGQGSYEQYF. In DNA form, the CDR3 reads TGTGCCAGCAGCGTAGAGGAGGGACAGGGAAGTTACGAGCAGTACTTC. Supplemented by reference TRBV9 and TRBJ2-7, the full variable domain reads DSGVTQTPKHLITATGQRVTLRCSPRSGDLSVYWYQQSLDQGLQFLIQYYNGEERAKGNILERFSAQQFPDLHSELNLSSLELGDSALYFCASSVEEGQGSYEQYFGPGTRLTVT.

This clone appeared a single time. The chain combines TRBV7-8 with TRBJ2-3; D not resolved. The germline gives CDR1 SGHVS, CDR2 FQNEAQ. This CDR3 has 12 residues. Trimming removed 7 bases from V and 2 bases from J, with 7 bases in between. This CDR3 is CASTSATDTQYF. In DNA form, the CDR3 reads TGTGCCAGCACCTCGGCCACAGATACGCAGTATTTT.

A single count supports this clone. The chain has TRBV7-2 and TRBJ2-7; 9 bases match TRBD1. This CDR3 is 16 amino acids long. Germline V gene data show CDR1 as SGHTA and CDR2 as FQGNSA. V gave up 0 bases and J gave up 4 bases; unmatched junction bases: 7. CDR3 loop: CASSLARGTGTYEQYF. In DNA, the CDR3 is TGTGCCAGCAGCTTAGCGCGGGGGACAGGGACGTACGAGCAGTACTTC.

This clone turned up a few times. This chain links TRBV9 with TRBJ1-4; 9 bases are a match to TRBD1. With 4 bases clipped from V and 5 bases from J, the junction kept 3 bases outside the gene matches. CDR1 SGDLS and CDR2 YYNGEE come from the germline V gene. The length of the CDR3 is 14 residues. The DNA for the CDR3 is TGTGCCAGCAGCCAACAGGGGGCAAATGAAAAACTGTTTTTT. Translated: CASSQQGANEKLFF.